The 26 T cell receptor beta chains reported below all come from one sample, sequenced in a study of technical replicates of blood from a few donors. Sequencing was performed with immunoSEQ multiplex PCR; in TCRdb, only in-frame clones are kept and a portion is missing. This table has more than 65,000 clones, approximately 96% appearing once. The sequenced sample consisted of T cells isolated from PBMCs. These receptor sequences come from a human donor in good health.

This sequence joins TRBV5-4 and TRBJ2-7; 12 bases match TRBD2. The ends lost 4 bases at V and 3 bases at J; junction bases unmatched: 11. CDR1 is SGHNT and CDR2 is YYREEE in the germline V gene (reference sequence). This CDR3 region has 17 residues. The CDR3 nucleotides read TGTGCCAGCAGCGCGGGGACTAGCGGGTCGAGGGGCTACGAGCAGTACTTC. It encodes CASSAGTSGSRGYEQYF.

The rearrangement uses TRBV5-1 and TRBJ1-4; D is undetermined. The CDR3 spans 14 residues. Looked up from germline, CDR1 is SGHRS and CDR2 is YFSETQ. V lost 0 bases and J lost 8, with 11 bases in between. In DNA, the CDR3 is TGCGCCAGCAGCTTGGCCCCAGATTCCGAAAAACTGTTTTTT. This sequence encodes CASSLAPDSEKLFF. Drawing the rest from reference TRBV5-1 and TRBJ1-4, the complete variable domain is KAGVTQTPRYLIKTRGQQVTLSCSPISGHRSVSWYQQTPGQGLQFLFEYFSETQRNKGNFPGRFSGRQFSNSRSEMNVSTLELGDSALYLCASSLAPDSEKLFFGSGTQLSVL.

This clone was detected once. The chain joins TRBV19 to TRBJ2-1; 8 bases fit TRBD1. CDR1 is LNHDA, CDR2 SQIVND, per germline (reference sequence). With V trimmed by 2 bases and J by 5 bases, 17 bases remained unmatched. The CDR3 totals 19 residues. The CDR3: CASSIRAGGYLPKDNEQFF. DNA for the CDR3: TGTGCCAGTAGTATACGGGCAGGGGGCTACCTACCCAAGGACAATGAGCAGTTCTTC.

The V call is TRBV11-3, the J call TRBJ1-1; D may be TRBD1 (6 bases). This CDR3 is built from 13 residues. V lost 2 bases to trimming and J lost 5 bases, with 9 bases between them. The V gene's germline CDR1 is SGHNT and CDR2 YENEEA. The CDR3 protein is CASSLNRVTEAFF. The DNA of the CDR3 is TGTGCCAGCAGCTTAAACAGGGTTACTGAAGCTTTCTTT.

The chain carries TRBV7-8 and TRBJ1-3, with D perhaps TRBD1 (5 bases). This CDR3 has 17 amino acids. V shed 5 bases and J shed 0 bases, with 17 bases lying between them. Germline lookup yields CDR1 SGHVS and CDR2 FQNEAQ. CDR3 in amino acids: CASSPRRDVLSGNTIYF. The CDR3 coding sequence is TGTGCCAGCAGCCCCCGCAGGGATGTCCTCTCTGGAAACACCATATATTTT.

This clone was observed once. The chain uses TRBV6-1 and TRBJ2-2; maybe TRBD1 (6 bases). V was cut by 2 bases and J by 5 bases, with 12 bases left in between. This CDR3 contains 15 residues. Germline values: CDR1 MNHNS, CDR2 SASEGT. The CDR3 protein is CASSEMDGTTGELFF. CDR3 in DNA: TGTGCCAGCAGTGAAATGGACGGGACAACCGGGGAGCTGTTTTTT.

The rearrangement uses TRBV4-2 and TRBJ2-7; a possible D gene is TRBD2 (6 bases). The CDR3 consists of 15 residues. Trimming pared 1 base from V and 5 bases from J, leaving 15 bases between. Germline V gene data show CDR1 as LGHNA and CDR2 as YNFKEQ. The CDR3 DNA reads as TGTGCCAGCAGCCAAGTTAGCCAGGGCGGGAACGAGCAGTACTTC. As protein: CASSQVSQGGNEQYF.

The genes are TRBV6-5 and TRBJ1-2; 9 bases align to TRBD1. V was pared by 6 bases and J by 8 bases, with 7 bases of the junction left unmatched. This CDR3 contains 13 residues. Germline V CDR1 and CDR2: MNHEY, SVGAGI. The DNA of the CDR3 is TGTGCCAGCAGCTGGGACAGGGTAGGGGGCTACACCTTC. Encoded protein: CASSWDRVGGYTF.

This clone was seen once. J is TRBJ2-3 and V is TRBV5-1; D is unclear. V was shortened by 4 bases and J by 2 bases, with 11 bases between the two germline ends. This CDR3 spans 14 amino acids. The germline V gene has CDR1 SGHRS and CDR2 YFSETQ. CDR3 protein: CASSPTESTDTQYF. The DNA of the CDR3 is TGCGCCAGCAGCCCAACAGAGTCCACAGATACGCAGTATTTT.

The chain uses TRBV11-3 and TRBJ1-2; D ambiguous. Germline lookup yields CDR1 SGHNT and CDR2 YENEEA. The CDR3 covers 14 residues. Trimming shortened V by 2 bases and J by 6 bases, and 13 bases separated the two germline ends. CDR3 sequence reads: CASSLMPGWDGYTF. As DNA, the CDR3 is TGTGCCAGCAGCTTAATGCCAGGCTGGGATGGCTACACCTTC.

The chain uses TRBV5-1 and TRBJ2-7, with 11 bases that match TRBD2. Germline V gene lookup returns CDR1 SGHRS and CDR2 YFSETQ. V dropped 0 bases and J dropped 1; count of bases not matched to a gene: 3. This CDR3 spans 16 amino acids. CDR3 residues: CASSLGTSGSSYEQYF. The DNA for the CDR3 is TGCGCCAGCAGCTTGGGCACTAGCGGGAGTTCCTACGAGCAGTACTTC. The variable domain in full, completed from reference TRBV5-1 and TRBJ2-7, reads KAGVTQTPRYLIKTRGQQVTLSCSPISGHRSVSWYQQTPGQGLQFLFEYFSETQRNKGNFPGRFSGRQFSNSRSEMNVSTLELGDSALYLCASSLGTSGSSYEQYFGPGTRLTVT.

This chain uses TRBV30 with TRBJ2-3; 8 nucleotides agree with TRBD2. Trimming removed 2 bases from V and 3 bases from J; junction bases left unmatched: 10. The CDR3 is made up of 16 amino acids. Germline-derived CDR1 and CDR2 are GTSNPN and SVGIG (reference sequence). CDR3 protein: CAWSFGGRRETDTQYF. As DNA, the CDR3 is TGTGCCTGGAGTTTTGGCGGGAGGAGGGAGACAGATACGCAGTATTTT.

V and J are TRBV5-1 and TRBJ2-2; TRBD1 aligns across 9 bases. Germline CDR1 and CDR2: SGHRS and YFSETQ. The CDR3 consists of 12 residues. J gave up 8 bases and V 9 bases, and 5 bases lay outside the gene matches. CDR3 protein: CATMDRGGELFF. CDR3 DNA sequence: TGCGCCACCATGGACAGGGGAGGGGAGCTGTTTTTT.

This chain uses TRBV7-2 with TRBJ2-2; D is ambiguous. Deletions cut 3 bases from V and 5 bases from J, with 4 bases between. The CDR3 has 12 amino acids. Germline CDR1 is SGHTA and CDR2 is FQGNSA. Here the CDR3 DNA reads TGTGCCAGCAGCTTGAGAACCGGGGAGCTGTTTTTT. It is translated as CASSLRTGELFF.

This chain uses TRBV27 with TRBJ1-1, with D tentatively TRBD1 (6 bases). Per germline, CDR1 MNHEY and CDR2 SMNVEV (reference sequence). The CDR3 is made up of 13 amino acids. V was trimmed by 6 bases and J by 10 bases, leaving 18 bases between them. The CDR3 DNA reads as TGTGCCAGCAGCCGATCGGACAGCAGGGGAGCTTTCTTT. Protein product: CASSRSDSRGAFF.

The chain couples TRBV2 to TRBJ1-5; 7 nucleotides match TRBD1. The CDR3 is 16 residues long. The trim removed 4 bases at V and 2 bases at J, leaving 8 bases unmatched. The germline V gene has CDR1 SNHLY and CDR2 FYNNEI. The CDR3 coding sequence is TGTGCCAGCAGTGGTATGACAGGGTTTGGCAATCAGCCCCAGCATTTT. Protein sequence: CASSGMTGFGNQPQHF.

This chain links TRBV4-3 with TRBJ1-2; D is unclear. V gave up 0 bases and J gave up 11 bases, with 19 bases separating them. Germline lookup yields CDR1 LGHNA and CDR2 YSLEER. The CDR3 covers 15 residues. Written as DNA, the CDR3 is TGCGCCAGCAGCCAAGATGTTTTTCGAGACATTACTTACACCTTC. Protein sequence: CASSQDVFRDITYTF.

This chain uses TRBV6-5 with TRBJ2-1; possibly TRBD2 for D (5 bases). Trimming shortened V by 2 bases and J by 10 bases, and 18 bases separated the two germline ends. Looked up from germline, CDR1 is MNHEY and CDR2 is SVGAGI. The CDR3 is 15 residues long. The CDR3 DNA is TGTGCCAGCAGTTACGTCTTGGTTAGCGTCGGAGAGCAGTTCTTC. It codes for CASSYVLVSVGEQFF.

The gene calls are TRBV4-1 and TRBJ2-7; possible D gene TRBD1, 6 bases. Trimming removed 3 bases at V and 0 bases at J, with 12 bases between. The germline V gene has CDR1 MGHRA and CDR2 YSYEKL. The CDR3 totals 15 residues. The CDR3 reads CASSHPGTSSYEQYF. The DNA of the CDR3 is TGCGCCAGCAGCCACCCCGGGACATCCTCCTACGAGCAGTACTTC.

The chain is built from TRBV6-6 and TRBJ2-7; maybe TRBD1 (5 bases). V shed 5 bases and J shed 7 bases, with 21 bases lying between them. Germline assignment: CDR1 MNHNY and CDR2 SVGAGI (reference sequence). The CDR3 consists of 15 residues. In DNA form, the CDR3 reads TGTGCCAGCAGTCTAGGGCAGGGTAGGTCATTGGAGCAGTACTTC. It yields the protein CASSLGQGRSLEQYF.

This rearrangement joins TRBV7-2 to TRBJ2-1, with 10 bases matching TRBD2. The J segment lost 8 bases and the V segment lost 0 bases, leaving 4 bases of the junction unmatched. Germline values: CDR1 SGHTA, CDR2 FQGNSA. The CDR3 consists of 15 residues. The CDR3 sequence is CASSLALAGADEQFF. CDR3 nucleotides: TGTGCCAGCAGCTTAGCGCTAGCGGGAGCTGATGAGCAGTTCTTC.

The chain couples TRBV30 to TRBJ1-4; possible D gene TRBD1, 5 bases. The V end was cut by 8 bases, the J end by 7 bases, with 14 bases between. This CDR3 is built from 12 residues. From germline, CDR1 is GTSNPN and CDR2 SVGIG (reference sequence). The CDR3 coding sequence is TGTGCCCTACAGGAAAATGGTGAAAAACTGTTTTTT. Translating gives CALQENGEKLFF.

V and J are TRBV4-3 and TRBJ1-5; TRBD1 matches at 8 bases. Trimming cost V 4 bases and J 0 bases; bases outside gene matches: 5. The CDR3 consists of 16 residues. CDR1 is LGHNA, CDR2 YSLEER, per germline. Here the CDR3 DNA reads TGCGCCAGCAGCCGCGATACAGGGGGTAGCAATCAGCCCCAGCATTTT. This codes for CASSRDTGGSNQPQHF.

CDR3 in amino acids: CSVNNAGPTYEQYF. The CDR3 nucleotides read TGCAGCGTGAATAATGCGGGACCAACTTACGAGCAGTACTTC. The V and J genes are TRBV29-1 and TRBJ2-7; D might be TRBD2 (6 bases). The CDR3 consists of 14 residues. The ends were cut back, 6 bases at V and 4 bases at J, with 19 bases in the middle. CDR1 SQVTM and CDR2 ANQGSEA come from the germline V gene.

This chain joins TRBV27 and TRBJ1-1; D gene uncertain. V was pared by 0 bases and J by 4 bases, with 6 bases between. The CDR3 extends over 13 amino acids. Looked up from germline, CDR1 is MNHEY and CDR2 is SMNVEV (reference sequence). In nucleotides, the CDR3 is TGTGCCAGCAGTTTATCGACTCGCACTGAAGCTTTCTTT. Residues: CASSLSTRTEAFF.

Points on this clone: This sample includes further DNA sequences coding for the same CDR3. The chain joins TRBV19 to TRBJ1-1; tentative D call: TRBD1 (6 bases). The germline V and J ends were trimmed by 3 bases and 4 bases, with 9 bases remaining between them. Germline V gene data show CDR1 as LNHDA and CDR2 as SQIVND (reference sequence). The CDR3 sequence is 13 residues long. The DNA for the CDR3 is TGTGCCAGTAGTATCCAGGGGAGCACTGAAGCTTTCTTT. Protein sequence: CASSIQGSTEAFF.